This is a list of T cell receptor beta chains from one sample in a study of cytomegalovirus exposure and HLA in healthy donors. Assay: immunoSEQ multiplex PCR; the TCRdb copy retains only in-frame clones and omits some. The sample has approximately 82,000 clones. Specimen: PBMCs. The receptor set was obtained from a woman aged 55-69 years in good health and CMV-seronegative. CDR3s include the opening cysteine and the closing phenylalanine or tryptophan. D genes are given only for firm matches.

14	TRBD1	TRBJ1-1	TRBV29-1	CSVIQGGVNTEAFF	TGCAGCGTGATACAGGGGGGGGTAAACACTGAAGCTTTCTTT
12	-	TRBJ1-2	TRBV14	CASSQAKSGYTF	TGTGCCAGCAGCCAAGCTAAGAGTGGCTACACCTTC
15	TRBD1	TRBJ2-2	TRBV4-2	CASSRSGQPPGELFF	TGTGCCAGCAGCCGATCGGGACAGCCCCCCGGGGAGCTGTTTTTT
16	TRBD2	TRBJ2-1	TRBV9	CASSVSSGREYNEQFF	TGTGCCAGCAGCGTGTCTAGCGGGAGGGAATACAATGAGCAGTTCTTC
17	TRBD1	TRBJ1-3	TRBV28	CASSAWGQVISGNTIYF	TGTGCCAGCAGTGCCTGGGGACAGGTTATCTCTGGAAACACCATATATTTT
14	-	TRBJ2-5	TRBV28	CASSLGGWEETQYF	TGTGCCAGCAGCCTTGGGGGGTGGGAAGAGACCCAGTACTTC
17	TRBD2	TRBJ2-5	TRBV5-1	CASSPGRGPAGGETQYF	TGCGCCAGCAGCCCGGGGAGGGGACCAGCGGGTGGGGAGACCCAGTACTTC
15	TRBD1	TRBJ2-5	TRBV18	CASSPGDRDWETQYF	TGTGCCAGCTCACCAGGGGACAGGGACTGGGAGACCCAGTACTTC
13	-	TRBJ2-7	TRBV28	CASTAAGTYEQYF	TGTGCCAGCACCGCGGCAGGGACCTACGAGCAGTACTTC
18	TRBD2	TRBJ2-3	TRBV19	CASSKPIRLAGGTDTQYF	TGTGCCAGTAGTAAGCCGATTCGGCTAGCGGGAGGGACAGATACGCAGTATTTT
17	TRBD1	TRBJ1-5	TRBV27	CASSLGTGPLGGQPQHF	TGTGCCAGCAGTTTAGGGACAGGGCCCTTGGGAGGTCAGCCCCAGCATTTT
21	-	TRBJ2-3	TRBV21-1	CASSNQVLRQGFPPSTDTQYF	TGTGCCAGCAGCAATCAGGTCTTGAGGCAGGGTTTCCCCCCTAGCACAGATACGCAGTATTTT
14	TRBD1	TRBJ1-1	TRBV27	CASSYRGQGAEAFF	TGTGCCAGCAGTTACCGTGGACAGGGGGCTGAAGCTTTCTTT
15	-	TRBJ1-5	TRBV7-2	CASSPTGNGNQPQHF	TGTGCCAGCAGCCCGACCGGGAACGGCAATCAGCCCCAGCATTTT
11	-	TRBJ2-7	TRBV2	CVKKAEYEQYF	TGTGTGAAAAAGGCGGAATACGAGCAGTACTTC
17	TRBD2	TRBJ2-1	TRBV19	CASSIKTGTSGYNEQFF	TGTGCCAGTAGTATAAAAACAGGGACTAGCGGATACAATGAGCAGTTCTTC
15	TRBD1	TRBJ1-1	TRBV4-2	CASSQGQGMNTEAFF	TGTGCCAGCAGCCAGGGACAGGGGATGAACACTGAAGCTTTCTTT
19	TRBD1	TRBJ1-5	TRBV5-8	CASSSGTGRGGFSNQPQHF	TGTGCCAGCAGCTCCGGGACAGGGAGGGGAGGTTTTAGCAATCAGCCCCAGCATTTT
17	-	TRBJ1-3	TRBV28	CASSLDQGFISGNTIYF	TGTGCCAGCAGTTTGGACCAGGGCTTCATCTCTGGAAACACCATATATTTT
15	TRBD2	TRBJ2-1	TRBV4-1	CASSQGRQGGDEQFF	TGCGCCAGCAGCCAAGGACGGCAGGGAGGGGATGAGCAGTTCTTC
14	-	TRBJ1-1	TRBV21-1	CASSKEGINTEAFF	TGTGCCAGCAGCAAGGAGGGAATTAACACTGAAGCTTTCTTT
11	-	TRBJ2-1	TRBV20-1	CSASGDNEQFF	TGCAGTGCTAGTGGAGACAATGAGCAGTTCTTC
14	-	TRBJ1-1	TRBV19	CASRPPTGTGDAFF	TGTGCCAGTAGGCCCCCCACCGGGACGGGAGACGCTTTCTTT
16	TRBD2	TRBJ2-2	TRBV5-1	CASSLVTGGYTGELFF	TGCGCCAGCAGCTTGGTAACGGGAGGGTACACCGGGGAGCTGTTTTTT
18	TRBD2	TRBJ2-7	TRBV5-1	CASSTGTSGRANLYEQYF	TGCGCCAGCAGTACCGGGACTAGCGGGAGGGCCAATCTCTACGAGCAGTACTTC
13	-	TRBJ2-7	TRBV7-9	CASSSPTGYEQYF	TGTGCCAGCAGCTCCCCGACAGGCTACGAGCAGTACTTC
17	TRBD1	TRBJ2-3	TRBV4-1	CASSHFVGQGYADTQYF	TGCGCCAGCAGCCATTTCGTGGGACAGGGTTACGCAGATACGCAGTATTTT
20	-	TRBJ2-7	TRBV9	CASSVATHLGLPDITYEQYF	TGTGCCAGCAGCGTAGCCACCCACCTGGGACTCCCAGACATAACCTACGAGCAGTACTTC
18	TRBD1	TRBJ2-6	TRBV4-1	CASSQDRDRGSGANVLTF	TGCGCCAGCAGCCAAGATCGGGACAGGGGGTCAGGGGCCAACGTCCTGACTTTC
15	-	TRBJ1-2	TRBV19	CASSQGMGGNYGYTF	TGTGCCAGTAGTCAAGGTATGGGCGGGAACTATGGCTACACCTTC
14	-	TRBJ2-7	TRBV7-7	CASSRTDGLMEQYF	TGTGCTAGCAGTCGGACAGACGGCCTTATGGAGCAGTACTTC
14	TRBD2	TRBJ2-1	TRBV7-7	CASSPGLAYNEQFF	TGTGCTAGCAGCCCGGGACTAGCGTACAATGAGCAGTTCTTC
14	-	TRBJ1-4	TRBV6-5	CASSSPTVKEKLFF	TGTGCCAGCAGTTCCCCGACAGTGAAGGAAAAACTGTTTTTT
14	TRBD2	TRBJ2-1	TRBV15	CATSRAGGVNEQFF	TGTGCCACCAGCAGAGCGGGAGGAGTAAATGAGCAGTTCTTC
15	TRBD1	TRBJ2-2	TRBV19	CASSIGTGVSGELFF	TGTGCCAGTAGTATAGGGACAGGGGTTTCCGGGGAGCTGTTTTTT
13	TRBD1	TRBJ1-2	TRBV2	CASSVQGAHGYTF	TGTGCCAGCAGTGTACAGGGGGCTCATGGCTACACCTTC
15	-	TRBJ2-6	TRBV2	CASTLQGSGANVLTF	TGTGCCAGCACCTTACAGGGCTCTGGGGCCAACGTCCTGACTTTC
13	-	TRBJ2-3	TRBV7-2	CASSLPGGDTQYF	TGTGCCAGCAGCTTACCCGGAGGAGATACGCAGTATTTT
13	TRBD1	TRBJ2-7	TRBV6-4	CASRDRGYFEQYF	TGTGCCAGCCGGGACAGGGGTTACTTCGAGCAGTACTTC
13	-	TRBJ2-7	TRBV6-5	CASRDWARSEQYF	TGTGCCAGCAGGGACTGGGCGCGGAGCGAGCAGTACTTC
14	TRBD1	TRBJ1-4	TRBV30	CAWSVRQGLEKLFF	TGTGCCTGGAGTGTAAGACAGGGATTGGAAAAACTGTTTTTT
14	-	TRBJ2-3	TRBV6-1	CASSVKGQQDTQYF	TGTGCCAGCAGTGTCAAGGGGCAGCAGGATACGCAGTATTTT
16	-	TRBJ2-1	TRBV7-9	CASSLAFFPSQTEQFF	TGTGCCAGCAGCTTAGCGTTTTTCCCGTCACAGACGGAGCAGTTCTTC
15	TRBD2	TRBJ2-1	TRBV19	CASSILGLAANEQFF	TGTGCCAGTAGTATCCTGGGACTAGCGGCAAATGAGCAGTTCTTC
15	TRBD2	TRBJ2-5	TRBV11-3	CASSPGLAGGETQYF	TGTGCCAGCAGCCCAGGACTAGCGGGAGGAGAGACCCAGTACTTC
12	-	TRBJ1-1	TRBV7-8	CASTLVGAEAFF	TGTGCCAGCACCCTAGTGGGTGCTGAAGCTTTCTTT